The rows below give T cell receptor beta chains drawn from one sample of a study of T cells in Graves' hyperthyroidism and ophthalmopathy. Using its own MiXCR run on the multiplex PCR reads, TCRdb lists one record per CDR3 protein. The table records over 150,000 distinct CDR3 sequences, about 17% of them present only once. Sequenced sample: blood. These receptors all stem from a woman aged 45-59 years with Graves' hyperthyroidism. The CDR3 runs from the conserved cysteine through the conserved F or W. Each record gives: J gene, V gene, D gene, CDR3 protein. The D gene is left open where the match is weak.

J gene: TRBJ1-5; V gene: TRBV12-3/TRBV12-4; D gene: NA; CDR3 protein: CAGSLSGGGNQPQHF
J gene: TRBJ2-3; V gene: TRBV30; D gene: TRBD2; CDR3 protein: CAWSHPVGGVADTQYF
J gene: TRBJ1-2; V gene: TRBV12-3/TRBV12-4; D gene: NA; CDR3 protein: CASTPLPIGAYGYTF
J gene: TRBJ2-7; V gene: TRBV11-2; D gene: TRBD2; CDR3 protein: CASSRTSWYEQYF
J gene: TRBJ1-1; V gene: TRBV20-1; D gene: NA; CDR3 protein: CSARAGAMNTEAFF
J gene: TRBJ2-6; V gene: TRBV9; D gene: NA; CDR3 protein: CASSVPRRPDSSGANVLTF
J gene: TRBJ1-2; V gene: TRBV7-2; D gene: TRBD1; CDR3 protein: CASSPQGAANYGYTF
J gene: TRBJ1-3; V gene: TRBV12-3/TRBV12-4; D gene: TRBD1; CDR3 protein: CASSLGGQSGNTIYF
J gene: TRBJ1-1; V gene: TRBV30; D gene: NA; CDR3 protein: CAWSVQKDTEAFF
J gene: TRBJ2-4; V gene: TRBV11-3; D gene: NA; CDR3 protein: CASSPGGPAKNIQYF
J gene: TRBJ2-1; V gene: TRBV6-9; D gene: NA; CDR3 protein: CASSAIDSPYNEQFF
J gene: TRBJ2-1; V gene: TRBV20-1; D gene: TRBD2; CDR3 protein: CSARVPPGVNSGTYEQFF
J gene: TRBJ2-7; V gene: TRBV9; D gene: NA; CDR3 protein: CASSEGHTNTYEQYF
J gene: TRBJ2-1; V gene: TRBV19; D gene: TRBD2; CDR3 protein: CASTGLGLAVDEQFF
J gene: TRBJ2-1; V gene: TRBV20-1; D gene: NA; CDR3 protein: CSPWGQSLEQFF
J gene: TRBJ2-7; V gene: TRBV4-1; D gene: TRBD2; CDR3 protein: CASSQDGGGSYSYEQYF
J gene: TRBJ2-3; V gene: TRBV5-1; D gene: NA; CDR3 protein: CASSRDSRDTQYF
J gene: TRBJ1-2; V gene: TRBV24-1; D gene: NA; CDR3 protein: CATSDFVDGYTF
J gene: TRBJ2-1; V gene: TRBV11-3; D gene: NA; CDR3 protein: CASSLGGDSSYNEQFF
J gene: TRBJ2-5; V gene: TRBV27; D gene: NA; CDR3 protein: CASSLSSIRGETQYF
J gene: TRBJ1-5; V gene: TRBV20-1; D gene: NA; CDR3 protein: CSAILGPAGQPQHF
J gene: TRBJ2-1; V gene: TRBV20-1; D gene: TRBD2; CDR3 protein: CSAEGSSGTYEQFF
J gene: TRBJ2-7; V gene: TRBV5-1; D gene: TRBD1; CDR3 protein: CASFRDRATYEQYF
J gene: TRBJ2-7; V gene: TRBV28; D gene: NA; CDR3 protein: CASSLPQKAYEQYF
J gene: TRBJ1-2; V gene: TRBV20-1; D gene: NA; CDR3 protein: CSASNAVDYGYTF
J gene: TRBJ2-1; V gene: TRBV10-3; D gene: NA; CDR3 protein: CAISGISKVNEQFF
J gene: TRBJ2-7; V gene: TRBV27; D gene: NA; CDR3 protein: CASKKQGISDEQYF
J gene: TRBJ1-4; V gene: TRBV5-1; D gene: NA; CDR3 protein: CASTSAGRSDEKLFF
J gene: TRBJ2-3; V gene: TRBV30; D gene: NA; CDR3 protein: CAWRRVGTDTQYF
J gene: TRBJ1-2; V gene: TRBV28; D gene: TRBD1; CDR3 protein: CASSLDMGWDRASGYTF
J gene: TRBJ2-7; V gene: TRBV11-3; D gene: TRBD2; CDR3 protein: CASSGSGSSSYEQYF